This entry features one TCR beta chain sequence. This CDR3 region has 16 residues. The V and J ends lost 5 bases and 1 base, in that order; junction bases with no gene match: 10. Germline V CDR1 and CDR2: DFQATT, SNEGSKA (reference sequence). A J-beta primer mix and a sample-barcoded 5' primer were used in a second PCR of about 7 to 12 cycles. TCRdb reprocessed the 5' RACE reads with MiXCR, giving one entry per CDR3 protein. The sample has more than 900,000 distinct CDR3 sequences, about 27% seen once; the top ten hold roughly 10%. The sample is drawn from a study of blood T cells in healthy people across ages. This same sample was also part of a study on T cells of mothers and their children.

The clonotype comes from a woman between 35 and 50 years old in good health. The V gene is TRBV20-1, the J gene TRBJ2-7; 11 bases match TRBD2. Sequencing was performed on blood. The CDR3 loop reads CSAQDSTSGESYEQYF. The CDR3 DNA reads as TGCAGTGCTCAAGATTCGACTAGCGGGGAATCCTACGAGCAGTACTTC.